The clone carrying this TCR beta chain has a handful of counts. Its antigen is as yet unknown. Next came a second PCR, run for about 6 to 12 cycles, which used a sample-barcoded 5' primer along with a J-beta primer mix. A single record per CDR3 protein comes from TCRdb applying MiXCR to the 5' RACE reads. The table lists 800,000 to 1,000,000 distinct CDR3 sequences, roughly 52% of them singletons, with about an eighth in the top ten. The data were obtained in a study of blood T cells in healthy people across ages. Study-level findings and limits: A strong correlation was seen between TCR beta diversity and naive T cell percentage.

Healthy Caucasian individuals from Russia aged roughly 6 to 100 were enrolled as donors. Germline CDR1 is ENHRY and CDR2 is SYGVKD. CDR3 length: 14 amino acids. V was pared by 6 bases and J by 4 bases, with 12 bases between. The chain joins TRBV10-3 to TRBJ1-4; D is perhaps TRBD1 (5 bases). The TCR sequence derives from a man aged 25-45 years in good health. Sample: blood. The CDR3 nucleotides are TGTGCCATCAGCGGGACGTATCTTAATGAAAAACTGTTTTTT. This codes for CAISGTYLNEKLFF.